These 25 T cell receptor beta chains were sequenced from one sample in a study of shared clonotypes between healthy human individuals. As defined, naive CD8 cells were CD45RO-negative and positively selected for CCR7, with terminally differentiated effector memory CD45RA+ cells excluded. Sequenced by immunoSEQ multiplex PCR; TCRdb stores in-frame clones only, minus some. The sample records 2 million to 2.5 million clones, 85% to 95% being singletons. Input material: naive CD8+ T cells sorted from blood. The receptors derive from a man between 18 and 35 years old in good health.

V usage is TRBV4-3 and J usage is TRBJ2-3, with 8 bases identical to TRBD1. After removal of 1 base from V and 5 bases from J, the junction contained 14 bases not matched to a gene. The CDR3 is 18 amino acids. Germline V gene lookup returns CDR1 LGHNA and CDR2 YSLEER. CDR3 protein: CASSQAEGARGRGDTQYF. The CDR3 DNA reads TGCGCCAGCAGCCAAGCCGAGGGGGCCAGGGGGCGGGGAGATACGCAGTATTTT.

To note about this clone: The sample contains more than one DNA sequence encoding this CDR3. The chain employs TRBV2 and TRBJ2-5; D is unclear. This CDR3 region has 13 residues. Germline V gene data show CDR1 as SNHLY and CDR2 as FYNNEI. V dropped 6 bases and J dropped 1 base, with 9 bases sitting between them. DNA of the CDR3: TGTGCCAGCAGCCCAGACTCCCAAGAGACCCAGTACTTC. This encodes CASSPDSQETQYF. The variable domain in full, completed from reference TRBV2 and TRBJ2-5, reads EPEVTQTPSHQVTQMGQEVILRCVPISNHLYFYWYRQILGQKVEFLVSFYNNEISEKSEIFDDQFSVERPDGSNFTLKIRSTKLEDSAMYFCASSPDSQETQYFGPGTRLLVL.

The chain joins TRBV19 to TRBJ2-5, with D perhaps TRBD2 (6 bases). Germline CDR1 reads LNHDA; CDR2 reads SQIVND (reference sequence). The V end was cut by 5 bases, the J end by 0 bases, with 19 bases between. The CDR3 length is 17 residues. Here the CDR3 reads CASSFSGDGPYQETQYF. CDR3 DNA: TGTGCCAGTAGTTTCTCGGGGGACGGCCCGTACCAAGAGACCCAGTACTTC.

The chain employs TRBV5-1 and TRBJ2-4, with 16 bases fitting TRBD2. The trim removed 4 bases at V and 5 bases at J, leaving 9 bases unmatched. The germline V gene encodes CDR1 SGHRS and CDR2 YFSETQ. The CDR3 runs to 18 residues. CDR3 sequence reads: CASSPEGLAGGPENIQYF. In nucleotides, the CDR3 is TGCGCCAGCAGCCCCGAGGGACTAGCGGGAGGGCCAGAAAACATTCAGTACTTC.

The chain's CDR3 is CASSPSYGYTF. CDR3 nucleotides: TGTGCCTCAAGTCCCTCCTATGGCTACACCTTC. V and J are TRBV19 and TRBJ1-2; D uncertain. This CDR3 is built from 11 residues. Germline loops: CDR1 LNHDA, CDR2 SQIVND (reference sequence). Trimming took 11 bases from V and 4 from J, leaving 11 bases between them.

The rearrangement joins TRBV7-9 to TRBJ2-6, with no clear D. The V gene lost 1 base and the J gene lost 2 bases, with 6 bases spanning the gap. Germline V CDR1 and CDR2: SEHNR, FQNEAQ (reference sequence). CDR3 size: 15 residues. In DNA, the CDR3 is TGTGCCAGCAGCTTAGGAGTACCTGGGGCCAACGTCCTGACTTTC. Translation: CASSLGVPGANVLTF.

This clone was seen only a few times. The CDR3, as DNA: TGTGCCAGCAGCCGAGCCGACAGGTCAACTGAAGCTTTCTTT. This codes for CASSRADRSTEAFF. The chain carries TRBV6-5 and TRBJ1-1, with D perhaps matching TRBD1 (6 bases). In germline, CDR1 is MNHEY, CDR2 SVGAGI. Trimming cost V 6 bases and J 5 bases, with 16 bases left between them. The CDR3 loop spans 14 amino acids.

V and J are TRBV9 and TRBJ1-2; 8 bases fit TRBD1. The CDR3 length is 16 residues. CDR1 is SGDLS, CDR2 YYNGEE, per germline. Trimming took 0 bases from V and 6 from J; bases not matched to a gene: 10. The CDR3 region is CASSVVDRTGKDGYTF. CDR3 coding DNA: TGTGCCAGCAGCGTAGTTGATCGGACAGGGAAGGATGGCTACACCTTC. The full variable domain, completed using reference TRBV9 and TRBJ1-2, is DSGVTQTPKHLITATGQRVTLRCSPRSGDLSVYWYQQSLDQGLQFLIQYYNGEERAKGNILERFSAQQFPDLHSELNLSSLELGDSALYFCASSVVDRTGKDGYTFGSGTRLTVV.

This chain connects TRBV4-1 to TRBJ1-1, with TRBD1 matching over 7 bases. With V trimmed by 4 bases and J by 2 bases, 10 bases remained unmatched. The CDR3 totals 16 residues. Germline V gene lookup returns CDR1 MGHRA and CDR2 YSYEKL. CDR3: CASSLPPQGLNTEAFF. CDR3 coding DNA: TGCGCCAGCAGCCTCCCCCCACAGGGGTTAAACACTGAAGCTTTCTTT.

The chain couples TRBV7-8 to TRBJ1-2; D is unresolved. The CDR3 length is 16 residues. The germline gives CDR1 SGHVS, CDR2 FQNEAQ. V gave up 1 base and J gave up 0 bases, with 12 bases separating them. This chain's CDR3 is CASSLGPLGANYGYTF. CDR3 sequence (DNA): TGTGCCAGCAGCTTAGGCCCTCTGGGAGCTAACTATGGCTACACCTTC.

This clone was observed once. The V gene is TRBV4-1, the J gene TRBJ2-3; tentative D call: TRBD2 (6 bases). Germline values: CDR1 MGHRA, CDR2 YSYEKL. V lost 0 bases to trimming and J lost 4 bases, with 26 bases between them. This CDR3 spans 20 amino acids. CDR3: CASSQDTVGGSAPSADTQYF. The CDR3 nucleotides are TGCGCCAGCAGCCAAGATACGGTGGGAGGTTCGGCCCCATCGGCAGATACGCAGTATTTT.

The genes are TRBV28 and TRBJ1-6; a weak D match, TRBD1 (5 bases). The CDR3 has 14 amino acids. Germline V gene data show CDR1 as MDHEN and CDR2 as SYDVKM. V was clipped by 4 bases and J by 7 bases, with 11 bases between them. The CDR3 loop reads CASSWGVRNSPLHF. DNA of the CDR3: TGTGCCAGCAGTTGGGGGGTAAGGAATTCACCCCTCCACTTT.

The chain combines TRBV30 with TRBJ1-1; TRBD1 aligns across 10 bases. The CDR3 is made up of 15 amino acids. Germline V gene data show CDR1 as GTSNPN and CDR2 as SVGIG (reference sequence). The junction had 15 bases not matched to a gene; V was cut back by 8 bases and J by 6 bases. Here the CDR3 DNA reads TGTGCCGGAGACGACGCGGGACAGGGGAGCTCTGAAGCTTTCTTT. Translating gives CAGDDAGQGSSEAFF.

This chain uses TRBV4-1 with TRBJ2-6; D gene unclear. The germline V gene encodes CDR1 MGHRA and CDR2 YSYEKL. The CDR3 is 16 amino acids. V lost 1 base and J lost 1, with 8 bases in between. For the CDR3, the DNA is TGCGCCAGCAGCCAAGGAAGTGGGTCTGGGGCCAACGTCCTGACTTTC. The encoded protein is CASSQGSGSGANVLTF.

In its sample, this clone was seen once. This sequence joins TRBV27 and TRBJ2-7, with a tentative D call TRBD2 (6 bases). This CDR3 has 17 residues. Per the germline V gene, CDR1 is MNHEY and CDR2 is SMNVEV (reference sequence). Trimming took 2 bases from V and 0 from J, leaving 17 bases between them. CDR3 loop: CASSLGGIGVSSYEQYF. DNA of the CDR3: TGTGCCAGCAGTTTAGGGGGGATTGGGGTAAGCTCCTACGAGCAGTACTTC.

The chain combines TRBV30 with TRBJ2-5; D gene uncertain. The CDR3 has 13 residues. Trimming removed 0 bases at V and 5 bases at J, with 10 bases between. Germline CDR1 is GTSNPN and CDR2 is SVGIG (reference sequence). The CDR3 sequence: CAWSVSVRETQYF. In nucleotides, the CDR3 is TGTGCCTGGAGTGTATCGGTTCGGGAGACCCAGTACTTC.

The chain combines TRBV14 with TRBJ1-6, with 8 positions matching TRBD1. The CDR3 runs 15 residues. CDR1 is SGHDN, CDR2 FVKESK, per germline. The J segment lost 6 bases and the V segment lost 3 bases, leaving 4 bases of the junction unmatched. The CDR3 region has the DNA TGTGCCAGCAGCCAGGGCAGGGGGCTTAATTCACCCCTCCACTTT. Translated, it gives CASSQGRGLNSPLHF.

This chain uses TRBV6-5 with TRBJ2-3; 9 bases fit TRBD1. Germline V gene lookup returns CDR1 MNHEY and CDR2 SVGAGI. Trimming at V came to 2 bases and at J to 4 bases, leaving 7 bases not matched to a gene. The CDR3 extends over 16 amino acids. CDR3 residues: CASSYAPGQGPDTQYF. For the CDR3, the DNA is TGTGCCAGCAGTTACGCCCCGGGACAGGGTCCAGATACGCAGTATTTT.

This rearrangement joins TRBV30 to TRBJ2-7, with D perhaps matching TRBD1 or TRBD2 (6 bases each). The CDR3 is 14 residues long. The germline gives CDR1 GTSNPN, CDR2 SVGIG (reference sequence). Between the trimmed V and J ends, which lost 3 bases and 4 bases, there was a span of 16 bases. Here the CDR3 reads CAWRSRGRGYEQYF. The CDR3 DNA is TGTGCCTGGAGGTCCCGGGGGCGGGGTTACGAGCAGTACTTC.

The V and J genes are TRBV19 and TRBJ2-3, with a possible D match to TRBD2 (6 bases). This CDR3 has 17 amino acids. Trimming stripped 1 base from V and 1 base from J, with 15 bases between. CDR1 LNHDA and CDR2 SQIVND come from the germline V gene (reference sequence). In DNA, the CDR3 is TGTGCCAGTAGTATAGTGAGCCTAGCGCATGGCACAGATACGCAGTATTTT. Residues: CASSIVSLAHGTDTQYF.

The chain has TRBV7-9 and TRBJ2-1; no reliable D call. There are 14 residues in the CDR3. Trimming took off 3 bases at V and 6 bases at J, with 12 bases between the two ends. CDR1 and CDR2 (germline): SEHNR, FQNEAQ (reference sequence). This chain's CDR3 is CASSFGPTGNEQFF. The CDR3 DNA reads TGTGCCAGCAGCTTTGGACCAACGGGCAATGAGCAGTTCTTC.

Worth noting for this clone: Other DNA sequences in the sample encode the same CDR3. The chain combines TRBV7-2 with TRBJ2-3, with 7 bases identical to TRBD2. V trimming: 1 base; J trimming: 2 bases; junction bases outside the gene matches: 6. Germline values: CDR1 SGHTA, CDR2 FQGNSA. The CDR3 has 16 amino acids. The CDR3 is CASSLGASGFTDTQYF. The CDR3 coding sequence is TGTGCCAGCAGCTTAGGGGCTAGCGGTTTCACAGATACGCAGTATTTT.

The chain couples TRBV18 to TRBJ1-6, with D possibly TRBD1 on 6 matching bases. This CDR3 region has 15 residues. Looked up from germline, CDR1 is KGHSH and CDR2 is LQKENI. Trimming stripped 1 base from V and 7 bases from J, with 11 bases between. The CDR3 DNA is TGTGCCAGCTCACCACTGAGGACAGAAAATTCACCCCTCCACTTT. Amino acids: CASSPLRTENSPLHF.

A word on this clone: The sample contains more than one DNA sequence encoding this CDR3. The chain uses TRBV28 and TRBJ1-2; no clear D gene. Trimming shortened V by 6 bases and J by 4 bases, and 12 bases separated the two germline ends. The germline CDR1 and CDR2 sequences are MDHEN and SYDVKM. The CDR3 covers 13 residues. CDR3 region: CASSPPGLYGYTF. The DNA for the CDR3 is TGTGCCAGCAGCCCCCCCGGGCTCTATGGCTACACCTTC.

The V and J genes are TRBV30 and TRBJ1-6; D unclear. Per germline, CDR1 GTSNPN and CDR2 SVGIG (reference sequence). V was pared by 2 bases and J by 7 bases, with 9 bases between. The CDR3 is made up of 13 amino acids. CDR3 coding DNA: TGTGCCTGGAGTTCACACCTGAATTCACCCCTCCACTTT. This codes for CAWSSHLNSPLHF. The full variable domain, in which reference TRBV30 and TRBJ1-6 provide the parts outside the CDR3, is SQTIHQWPATLVQPVGSPLSLECTVEGTSNPNLYWYRQAAGRGLQLLFYSVGIGQISSEVPQNLSASRPQDRQFILSSKKLLLSDSGFYLCAWSSHLNSPLHFGNGTRLTVT.